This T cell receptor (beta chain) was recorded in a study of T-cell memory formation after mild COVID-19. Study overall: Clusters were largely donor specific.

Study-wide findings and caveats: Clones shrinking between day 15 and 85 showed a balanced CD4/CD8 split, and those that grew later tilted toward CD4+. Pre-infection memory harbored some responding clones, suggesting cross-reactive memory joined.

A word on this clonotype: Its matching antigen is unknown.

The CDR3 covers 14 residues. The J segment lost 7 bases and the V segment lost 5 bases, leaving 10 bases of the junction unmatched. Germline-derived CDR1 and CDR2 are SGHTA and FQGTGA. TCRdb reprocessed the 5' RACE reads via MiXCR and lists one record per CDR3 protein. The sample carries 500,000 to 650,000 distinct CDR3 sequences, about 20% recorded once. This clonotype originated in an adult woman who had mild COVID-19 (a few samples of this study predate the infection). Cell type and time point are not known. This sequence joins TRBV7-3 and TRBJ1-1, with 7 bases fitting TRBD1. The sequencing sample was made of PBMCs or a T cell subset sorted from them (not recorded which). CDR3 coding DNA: TGTGCCAGCAGCCCACGACAGGGTTGGGGTGAAGCTTTCTTT. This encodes CASSPRQGWGEAFF.